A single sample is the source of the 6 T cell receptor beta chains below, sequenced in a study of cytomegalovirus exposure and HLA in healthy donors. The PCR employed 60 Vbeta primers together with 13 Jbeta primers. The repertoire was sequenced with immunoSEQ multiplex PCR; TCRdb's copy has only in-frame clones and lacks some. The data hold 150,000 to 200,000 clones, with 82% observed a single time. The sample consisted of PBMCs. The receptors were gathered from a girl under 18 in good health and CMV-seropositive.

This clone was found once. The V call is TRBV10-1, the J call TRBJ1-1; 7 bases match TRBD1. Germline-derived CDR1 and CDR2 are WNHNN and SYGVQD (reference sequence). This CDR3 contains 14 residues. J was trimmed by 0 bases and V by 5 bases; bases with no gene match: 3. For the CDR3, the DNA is TGCGCCAGCAGTCAAACAGGGGTGAACACTGAAGCTTTCTTT. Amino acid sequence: CASSQTGVNTEAFF.

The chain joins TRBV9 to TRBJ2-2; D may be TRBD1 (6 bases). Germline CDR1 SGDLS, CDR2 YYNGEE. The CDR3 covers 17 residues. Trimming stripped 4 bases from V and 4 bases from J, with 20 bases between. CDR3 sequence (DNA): TGTGCCAGCAGCCTTCGGTGGGGGCCGCCTTCCACCGGGGAGCTGTTTTTT. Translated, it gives CASSLRWGPPSTGELFF.

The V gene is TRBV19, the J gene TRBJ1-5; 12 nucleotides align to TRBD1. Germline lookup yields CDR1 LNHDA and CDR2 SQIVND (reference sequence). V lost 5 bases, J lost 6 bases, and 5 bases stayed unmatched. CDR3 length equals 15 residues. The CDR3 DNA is TGTGCCAGTAGTTGGGACAGGGGGCTGAGTCAGCCCCAGCATTTT. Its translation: CASSWDRGLSQPQHF.

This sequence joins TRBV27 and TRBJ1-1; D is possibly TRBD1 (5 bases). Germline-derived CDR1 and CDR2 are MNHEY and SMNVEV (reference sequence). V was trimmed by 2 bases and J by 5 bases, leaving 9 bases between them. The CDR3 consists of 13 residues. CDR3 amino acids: CASSLAGNTEAFF. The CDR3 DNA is TGTGCCAGCAGTTTAGCAGGGAATACTGAAGCTTTCTTT.

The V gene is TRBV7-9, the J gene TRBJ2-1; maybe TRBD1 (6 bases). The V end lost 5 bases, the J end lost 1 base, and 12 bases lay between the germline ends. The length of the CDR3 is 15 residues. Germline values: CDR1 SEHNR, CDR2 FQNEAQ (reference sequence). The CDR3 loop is CASSTDSPSYNEQFF. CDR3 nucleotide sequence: TGTGCCAGCAGCACGGACAGCCCTTCCTACAATGAGCAGTTCTTC.

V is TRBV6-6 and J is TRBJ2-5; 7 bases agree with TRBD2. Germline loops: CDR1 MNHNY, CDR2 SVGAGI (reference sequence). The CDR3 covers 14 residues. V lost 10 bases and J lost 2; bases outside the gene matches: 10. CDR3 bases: TGTGCCACAAGCACGGGGGGTTGGCAAGAGACCCAGTACTTC. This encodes CATSTGGWQETQYF.